This record concerns one TCR beta chain sequence. Antigen: not known. The sample originates from a study of tumor-infiltrating lymphocytes in primary liver carcinoma. Study findings and constraints: Tumor-adjacent and tumor-blood pairs shared less of their repertoires than tumor region pairs shared.

The CDR3 is made up of 16 amino acids. Germline V gene lookup returns CDR1 ENHRY and CDR2 SYGVKD. V shed 4 bases, J shed 2 bases, and the junction held 2 bases outside the gene matches. Priming with a constant-region primer yielded TCR beta cDNA from 500 ng total RNA. Nested multiplex PCR, run for three rounds with slightly modified ARM-PCR, yielded TCR beta libraries. Investigators reported that the first two PCR rounds, at approximately 11 cycles each, used TRBV1-TRBV30 forward primers with a C-beta reverse primer. TCRdb re-analysed the multiplex PCR reads in MiXCR, keeping a single row per CDR3 protein. The sample includes 300,000 to 400,000 distinct CDR3 sequences, less than 70% seen only once; the top ten take roughly 6%. Extraction also yielded germline DNA, while blood RNA was obtained from unsorted whole blood.

The V and J genes are TRBV10-3 and TRBJ2-3, with 14 positions matching TRBD2. The TCR originated in a man in his forties with primary liver carcinoma and hepatitis B virus infection. The sample comprised peripheral blood. The CDR3 region is CAISATSGRATDTQYF. In DNA, the CDR3 is TGTGCCATCAGTGCGACTAGCGGGAGGGCCACAGATACGCAGTATTTT.